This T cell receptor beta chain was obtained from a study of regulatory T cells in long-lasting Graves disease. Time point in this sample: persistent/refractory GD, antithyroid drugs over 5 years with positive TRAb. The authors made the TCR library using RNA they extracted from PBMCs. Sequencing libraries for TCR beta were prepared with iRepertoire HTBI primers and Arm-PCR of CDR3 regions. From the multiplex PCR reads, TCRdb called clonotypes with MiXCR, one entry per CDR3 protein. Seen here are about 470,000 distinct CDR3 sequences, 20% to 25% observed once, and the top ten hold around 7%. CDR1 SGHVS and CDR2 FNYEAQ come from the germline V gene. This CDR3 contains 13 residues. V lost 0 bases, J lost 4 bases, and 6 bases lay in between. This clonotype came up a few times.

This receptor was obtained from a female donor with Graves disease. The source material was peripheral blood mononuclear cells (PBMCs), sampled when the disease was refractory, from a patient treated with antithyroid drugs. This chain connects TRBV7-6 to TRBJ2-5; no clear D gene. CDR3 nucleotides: TGTGCCAGCAGCTTAGCGATCGGAGAGACCCAGTACTTC. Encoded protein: CASSLAIGETQYF.